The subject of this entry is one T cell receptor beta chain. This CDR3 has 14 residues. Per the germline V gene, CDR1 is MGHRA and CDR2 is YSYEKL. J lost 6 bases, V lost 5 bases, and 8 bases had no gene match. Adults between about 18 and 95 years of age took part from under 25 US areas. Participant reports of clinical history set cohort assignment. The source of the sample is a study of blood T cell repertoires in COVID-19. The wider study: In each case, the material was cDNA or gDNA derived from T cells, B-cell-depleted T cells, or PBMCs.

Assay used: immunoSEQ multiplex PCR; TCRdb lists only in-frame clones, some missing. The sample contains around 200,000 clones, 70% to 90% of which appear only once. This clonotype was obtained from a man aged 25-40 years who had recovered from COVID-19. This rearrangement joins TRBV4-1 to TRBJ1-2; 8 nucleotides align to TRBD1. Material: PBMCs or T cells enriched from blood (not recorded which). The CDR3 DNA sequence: TGCGCCAGCAGCGAGAACAGGGGGGTAGATGGCTACACCTTC. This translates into CASSENRGVDGYTF.